The 2 T cell receptor beta chains below all came from one sample that was sequenced in a study of CD8 T cells in Susac syndrome. Random-hexamer reverse transcription was applied to about 0.45 to 1 ug RNA. A single record per CDR3 protein comes from TCRdb applying MiXCR to the immunoSEQ multiplex PCR reads. Of about 19,000 distinct CDR3 sequences in the sample, 95% were seen once. Sequencing was performed on CD8+ T cells from PBMCs. The receptor source for this set is a human donor in good health.

This chain connects TRBV3-1 to TRBJ2-5; a weak D match, TRBD2 (5 bases). Trimming removed 3 bases at V and 3 bases at J, with 23 bases between. Germline V gene lookup returns CDR1 LGHDT and CDR2 YNNKEL (reference sequence). The CDR3 contains 18 residues. The CDR3 is CASSQILAESLTKETQYF. CDR3 sequence (DNA): TGTGCCAGCAGCCAGATCCTCGCGGAGTCCCTGACTAAAGAGACCCAGTACTTC.

The V and J genes are TRBV4-2 and TRBJ1-5, with D unresolved. CDR1 and CDR2 (germline): LGHNA, YNFKEQ. This CDR3 has 13 residues. The V gene lost 0 bases and the J gene lost 5 bases, with 5 bases spanning the gap. The CDR3 nucleotides read TGTGCCAGCAGCCAAGATCTGCATCAGCCCCAGCATTTT. It codes for CASSQDLHQPQHF.